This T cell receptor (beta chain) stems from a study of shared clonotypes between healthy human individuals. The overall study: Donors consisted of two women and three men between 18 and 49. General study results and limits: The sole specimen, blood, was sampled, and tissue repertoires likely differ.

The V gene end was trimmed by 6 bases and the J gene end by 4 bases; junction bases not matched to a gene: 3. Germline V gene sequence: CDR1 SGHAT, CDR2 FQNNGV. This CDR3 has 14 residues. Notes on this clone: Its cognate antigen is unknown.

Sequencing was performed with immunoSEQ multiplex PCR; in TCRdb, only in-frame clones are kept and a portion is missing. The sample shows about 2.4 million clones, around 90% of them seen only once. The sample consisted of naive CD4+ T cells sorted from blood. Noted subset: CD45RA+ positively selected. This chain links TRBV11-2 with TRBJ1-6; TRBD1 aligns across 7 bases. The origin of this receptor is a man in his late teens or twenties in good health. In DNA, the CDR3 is TGTGCCAGCAGACTGGGACAGTATAATTCACCCCTCCACTTT. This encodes CASRLGQYNSPLHF.